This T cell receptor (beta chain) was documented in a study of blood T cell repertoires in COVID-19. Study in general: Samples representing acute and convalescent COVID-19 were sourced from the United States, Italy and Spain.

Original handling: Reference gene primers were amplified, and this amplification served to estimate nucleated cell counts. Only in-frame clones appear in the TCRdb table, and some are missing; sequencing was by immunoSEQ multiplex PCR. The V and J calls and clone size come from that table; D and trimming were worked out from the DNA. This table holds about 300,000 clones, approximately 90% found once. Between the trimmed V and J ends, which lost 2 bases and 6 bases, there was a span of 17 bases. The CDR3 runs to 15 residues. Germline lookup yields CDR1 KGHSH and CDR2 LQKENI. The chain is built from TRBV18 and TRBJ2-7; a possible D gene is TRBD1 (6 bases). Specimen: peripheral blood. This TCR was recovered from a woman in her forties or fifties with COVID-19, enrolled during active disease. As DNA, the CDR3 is TGTGCCAGCTCACCAGAGGCAGGGGTCTCGCTCGAGCAGTACTTC. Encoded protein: CASSPEAGVSLEQYF.